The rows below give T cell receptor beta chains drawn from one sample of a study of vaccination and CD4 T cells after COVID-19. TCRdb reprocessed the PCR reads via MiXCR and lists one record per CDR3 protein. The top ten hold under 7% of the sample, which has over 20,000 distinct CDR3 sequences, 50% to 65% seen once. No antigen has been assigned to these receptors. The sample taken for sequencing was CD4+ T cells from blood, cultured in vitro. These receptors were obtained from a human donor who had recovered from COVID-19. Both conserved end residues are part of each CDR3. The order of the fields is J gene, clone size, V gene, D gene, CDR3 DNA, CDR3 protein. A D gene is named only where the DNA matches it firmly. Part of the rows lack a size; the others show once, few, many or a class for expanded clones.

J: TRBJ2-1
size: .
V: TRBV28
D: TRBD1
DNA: TGTGCCAGCAACGACAGGGATATCTCCTACAATGAGCAGTTCTTC
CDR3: CASNDRDISYNEQFF

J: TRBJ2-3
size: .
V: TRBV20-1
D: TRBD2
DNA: TGCAGTGCCCCCCGGCTAGCGGGAGCAGATACGCAGTATTTT
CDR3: CSAPRLAGADTQYF

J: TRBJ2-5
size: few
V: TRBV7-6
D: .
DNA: TGTGCCAGCAGTGCAGGACAGTTAGAGACCCAGTACTTC
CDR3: CASSAGQLETQYF

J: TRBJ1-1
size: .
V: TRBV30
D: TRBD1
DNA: TGTGCCTGGAGCAGGGGACAGGTGCGGGCTTTCTTT
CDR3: CAWSRGQVRAFF

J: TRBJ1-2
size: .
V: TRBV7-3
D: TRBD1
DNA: TGTGCCAGCAACCCTACCGGGACAGGGAACGGCTACACCTTC
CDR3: CASNPTGTGNGYTF

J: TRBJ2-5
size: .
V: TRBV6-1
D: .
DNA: TGTGCCAGCAGCTTAAGGTTTGAAGAGACCCAGTACTTC
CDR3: CASSLRFEETQYF

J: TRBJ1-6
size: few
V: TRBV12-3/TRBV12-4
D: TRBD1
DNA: TGTGCCAGCAGTTTTGCTGCTGGACAGGTATGGACACCCCTCCACTTT
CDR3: CASSFAAGQVWTPLHF

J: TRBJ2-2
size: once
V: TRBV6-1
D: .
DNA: TGTGCCAGCAGACGGGCGGCCCTGAACACCGGGGAGCTGTTTTTT
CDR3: CASRRAALNTGELFF

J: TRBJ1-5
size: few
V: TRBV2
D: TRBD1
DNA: TGTGCCAGCAGTGGTTCGAGACAGGGGGATCAGCCCCAGCATTTT
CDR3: CASSGSRQGDQPQHF

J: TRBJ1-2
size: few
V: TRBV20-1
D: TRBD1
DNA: TGCAGTGCTAGAGTGGGTTTTGACAGGGCGGTTTTGGGCTACACCTTC
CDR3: CSARVGFDRAVLGYTF

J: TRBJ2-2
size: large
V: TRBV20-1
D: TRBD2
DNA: TGCAGTGCTAAATCCGGGACTAGCGGTCACCACGGGGAGCTGTTTTTT
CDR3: CSAKSGTSGHHGELFF

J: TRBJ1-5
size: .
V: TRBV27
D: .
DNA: TGTGCCAGCAAAAGGGACCTCAATCAGCCCCAGCATTTT
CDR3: CASKRDLNQPQHF

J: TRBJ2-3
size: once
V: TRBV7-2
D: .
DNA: TGTGCCAGCAGCTTTAGCGATGGAGATACGCAGTATTTT
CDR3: CASSFSDGDTQYF

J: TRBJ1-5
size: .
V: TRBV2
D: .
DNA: TGTGCCAGCACAGTATGGGGAAGCAATCTGCCCCAGCATTTT
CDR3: CASTVWGSNLPQHF

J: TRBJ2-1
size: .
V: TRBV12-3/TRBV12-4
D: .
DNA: TGTGCCAGCAGTTTTTACGACAATGAGCAGTTCTTC
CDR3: CASSFYDNEQFF

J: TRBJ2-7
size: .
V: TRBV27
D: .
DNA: TGTGCCAGCAGGGGAAGGGCGAGAATCCAGAACGACAACTCCTACGAGCAGTACTTC
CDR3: CASRGRARIQNDNSYEQYF

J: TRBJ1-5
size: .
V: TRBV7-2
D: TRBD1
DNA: TGTGCCAGCAGCTCGACAGGGTACAATCAGCCCCAGCATTTT
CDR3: CASSSTGYNQPQHF

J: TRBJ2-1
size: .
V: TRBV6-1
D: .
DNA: TGTGCCAGCAAGGGCGGTATTTACAATGAGCAGTTCTTC
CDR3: CASKGGIYNEQFF

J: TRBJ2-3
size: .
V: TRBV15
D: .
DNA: TGTGCCACCAGCAGAGAGTTGTCAGATACGCAGTATTTT
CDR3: CATSRELSDTQYF

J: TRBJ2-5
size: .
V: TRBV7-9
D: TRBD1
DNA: TGTGCCAGCAGCTTCAGCCGACAGGGGGCAATGGGGCAAGAGACCCAGTACTTC
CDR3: CASSFSRQGAMGQETQYF

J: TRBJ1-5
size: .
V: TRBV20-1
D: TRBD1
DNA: TGCAGTGCTAGGACAGGGGGAAAGCCCCAGCATTTT
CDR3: CSARTGGKPQHF

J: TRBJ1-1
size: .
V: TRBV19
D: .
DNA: TGTGCCAGTAGTATAGATGGCAGTATGAACACTGAAGCTTTCTTT
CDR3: CASSIDGSMNTEAFF

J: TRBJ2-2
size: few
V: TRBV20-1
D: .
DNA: TGCAGTGCTCCAGAATTCACTTCCGGGGAGCTGTTTTTT
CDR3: CSAPEFTSGELFF

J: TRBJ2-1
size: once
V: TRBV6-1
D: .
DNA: TGTGCCAGCAGCCAAAGCGATGAGCAGTTCTTC
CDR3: CASSQSDEQFF